Below are 7 T cell receptor beta chains sequenced from a single sample in a study of T cell responses to AZD1222 COVID-19 vaccine. Using immunoSEQ multiplex PCR, the repertoire was profiled, and TCRdb retains in-frame clones only, with some absent. The table records under 95,000 clones, about 88% of them present only once. Sequenced material: peripheral blood, taken 28 days after the second AZD1222 dose. The receptors stem from an adult who received the AZD1222 COVID-19 vaccine.

The chain's CDR3 is CASSGPQGAAYEQYF. The DNA for the CDR3 is TGTGCCAGCAGCGGACCACAGGGGGCAGCCTACGAGCAGTACTTC. The V and J genes are TRBV28 and TRBJ2-7; TRBD1 matches at 9 bases. The V segment lost 6 bases and the J segment 2 bases; nucleotides outside the gene matches: 8. This CDR3 comprises 15 residues. CDR1 is MDHEN and CDR2 is SYDVKM in the germline V gene. The entire variable domain, with the rest obtained from reference TRBV28 and TRBJ2-7, is as follows: DVKVTQSSRYLVKRTGEKVFLECVQDMDHENMFWYRQDPGLGLRLIYFSYDVKMKEKGDIPEGYSVSREKKERFSLILESASTNQTSMYLCASSGPQGAAYEQYFGPGTRLTVT.

In regard to this clone: This clone may be a read error of a much larger clone one base away. CDR3 DNA sequence: TGTGCCAGCAGTGACAGGAACACCGGGGAGCTGTTTTTT. This gives the protein CASSDRNTGELFF. V gene TRBV6-4 combines with J gene TRBJ2-2; D gene uncertain. There are 13 residues in the CDR3. Germline loops: CDR1 MRHNA, CDR2 SNTAGT. The V and J ends lost 2 bases and 1 base respectively, with 2 bases between them.

J is TRBJ2-1 and V is TRBV10-2; D gene unclear. This CDR3 contains 10 residues. Germline V gives CDR1 WSHSY, CDR2 SAAADI. Trimming shortened V by 6 bases and J by 10 bases, and 7 bases separated the two germline ends. CDR3 sequence: CASRSYEQFF. The CDR3 coding sequence is TGCGCCAGCAGATCCTACGAGCAGTTCTTC.

J is TRBJ2-7 and V is TRBV7-9, with D perhaps being TRBD1 or TRBD2 (5 bases each). The CDR3 totals 15 residues. The V and J ends lost 5 bases and 6 bases respectively, with 20 bases between them. From germline, CDR1 is SEHNR and CDR2 FQNEAQ (reference sequence). For the CDR3, the DNA is TGTGCCAGCAGCCCGAGGGACCGAAACTATCGCGAGCAGTACTTC. Amino acids: CASSPRDRNYREQYF. The full variable domain, completed using reference TRBV7-9 and TRBJ2-7, is DTGVSQNPRHKITKRGQNVTFRCDPISEHNRLYWYRQTLGQGPEFLTYFQNEAQLEKSRLLSDRFSAERPKGSFSTLEIQRTEQGDSAMYLCASSPRDRNYREQYFGPGTRLTVT.

The chain recombines TRBV7-3 with TRBJ1-3; D is possibly TRBD1 (6 bases). The ends were cut back, 8 bases at V and 4 bases at J, with 12 bases in the middle. CDR1 and CDR2 (germline): SGHTA, FQGTGA. The CDR3 runs 13 residues. CDR3 DNA sequence: TGTGCCAGCGGTTCGGGGGGCGGAAACACCATATATTTT. Translation gives CASGSGGGNTIYF.

This chain links TRBV14 with TRBJ2-2; D is unresolved. The CDR3 covers 15 residues. Looked up from germline, CDR1 is SGHDN and CDR2 is FVKESK. Trimming took off 5 bases at V and 0 bases at J, with 10 bases between the two ends. The CDR3 DNA reads as TGTGCCAGCAGCTCCCTTTGGGCGAACACCGGGGAGCTGTTTTTT. Translating it yields CASSSLWANTGELFF.

The V and J genes are TRBV5-1 and TRBJ1-1; no firm D call. CDR3 size: 13 residues. CDR1 SGHRS and CDR2 YFSETQ come from the germline V gene. The V end was cut by 2 bases, the J end by 2 bases, with 7 bases between. CDR3 sequence: CASSFATNTEAFF. The DNA for the CDR3 is TGCGCCAGCAGCTTCGCCACTAACACTGAAGCTTTCTTT. Full variable domain (remainder filled in from reference TRBV5-1 and TRBJ1-1): KAGVTQTPRYLIKTRGQQVTLSCSPISGHRSVSWYQQTPGQGLQFLFEYFSETQRNKGNFPGRFSGRQFSNSRSEMNVSTLELGDSALYLCASSFATNTEAFFGQGTRLTVV.